The clone carrying this TCR beta chain appeared many times. The data were obtained in a study of neurological immune-mediated disorders. TCRdb re-called the 5' RACE reads with MiXCR, one entry per CDR3 protein. The data hold tens of thousands of distinct CDR3 sequences, with about 3.5% observed a single time. CDR1 is ENHRY, CDR2 SYGVKD, per germline. Trimming left V 8 bases short and J 7 bases short, with 20 bases between. The CDR3 is 14 amino acids. The chain joins TRBV10-3 to TRBJ2-5; D tentatively fits TRBD1 or TRBD2 (5 bases each). This sequence originates from a man aged 40-49 years with multiple sclerosis. The sequencing input was PBMCs. The CDR3, as DNA: TGTGCCATCCAAGCATCCGGGACCTCAAGGACCCAGTACTTC. It translates to CAIQASGTSRTQYF.